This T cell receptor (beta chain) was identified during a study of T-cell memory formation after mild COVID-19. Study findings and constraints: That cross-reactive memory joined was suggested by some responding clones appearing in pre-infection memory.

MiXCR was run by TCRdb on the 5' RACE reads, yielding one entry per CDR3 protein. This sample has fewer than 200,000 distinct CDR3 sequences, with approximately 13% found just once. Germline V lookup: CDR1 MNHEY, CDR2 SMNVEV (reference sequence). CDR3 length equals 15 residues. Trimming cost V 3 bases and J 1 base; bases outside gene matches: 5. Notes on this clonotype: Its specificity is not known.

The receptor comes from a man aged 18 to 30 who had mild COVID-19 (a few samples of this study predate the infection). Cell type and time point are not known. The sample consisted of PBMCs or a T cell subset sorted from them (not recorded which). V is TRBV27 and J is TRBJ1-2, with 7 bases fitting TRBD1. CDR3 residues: CASSLDRSHNYGYTF. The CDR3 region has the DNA TGTGCCAGCAGTTTGGACAGGAGCCATAACTATGGCTACACCTTC.